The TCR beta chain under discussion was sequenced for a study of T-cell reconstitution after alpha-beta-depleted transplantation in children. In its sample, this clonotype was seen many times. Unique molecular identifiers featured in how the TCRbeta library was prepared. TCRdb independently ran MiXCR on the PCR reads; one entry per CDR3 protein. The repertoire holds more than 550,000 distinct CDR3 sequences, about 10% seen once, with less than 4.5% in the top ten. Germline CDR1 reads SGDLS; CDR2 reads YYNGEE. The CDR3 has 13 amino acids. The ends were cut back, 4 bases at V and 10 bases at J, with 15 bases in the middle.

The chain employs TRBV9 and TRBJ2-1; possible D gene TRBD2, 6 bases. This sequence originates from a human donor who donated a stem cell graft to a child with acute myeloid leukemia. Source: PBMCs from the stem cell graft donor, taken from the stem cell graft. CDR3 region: CASSPPGGLEQFF. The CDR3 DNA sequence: TGTGCCAGCAGCCCTCCCGGGGGTCTAGAGCAGTTCTTC.